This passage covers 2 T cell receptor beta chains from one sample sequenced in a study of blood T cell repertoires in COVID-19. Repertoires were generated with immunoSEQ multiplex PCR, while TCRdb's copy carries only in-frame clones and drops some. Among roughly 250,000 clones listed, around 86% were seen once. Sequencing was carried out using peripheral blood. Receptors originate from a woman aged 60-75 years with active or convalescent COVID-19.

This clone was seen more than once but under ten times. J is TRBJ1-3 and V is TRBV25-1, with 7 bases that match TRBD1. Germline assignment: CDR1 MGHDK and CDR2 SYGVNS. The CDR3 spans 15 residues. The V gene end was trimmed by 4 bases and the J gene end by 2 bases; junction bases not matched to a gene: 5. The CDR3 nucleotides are TGTGCCAGCAGTGGAACGACAGGGACTGGAAACACCATATATTTT. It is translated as CASSGTTGTGNTIYF.

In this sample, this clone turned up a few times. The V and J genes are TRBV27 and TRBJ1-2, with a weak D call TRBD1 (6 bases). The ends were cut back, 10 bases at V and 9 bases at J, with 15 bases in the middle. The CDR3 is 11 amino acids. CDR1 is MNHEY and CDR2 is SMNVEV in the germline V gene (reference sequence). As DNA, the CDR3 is TGTGCCACAAGAAGGGACAATAGCTACACCTTC. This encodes CATRRDNSYTF.